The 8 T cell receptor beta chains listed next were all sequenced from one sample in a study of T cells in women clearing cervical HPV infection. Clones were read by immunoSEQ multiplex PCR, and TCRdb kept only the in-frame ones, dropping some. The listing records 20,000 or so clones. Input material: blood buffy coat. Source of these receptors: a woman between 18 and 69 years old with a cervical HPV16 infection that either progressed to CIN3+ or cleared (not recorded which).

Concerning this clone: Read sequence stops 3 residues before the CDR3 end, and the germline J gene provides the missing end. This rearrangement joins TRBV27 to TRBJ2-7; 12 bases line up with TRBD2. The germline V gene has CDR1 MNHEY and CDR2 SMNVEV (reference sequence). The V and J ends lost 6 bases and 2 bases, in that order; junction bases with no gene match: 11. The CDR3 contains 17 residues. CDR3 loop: CASSSHPTSGSTYEQYF. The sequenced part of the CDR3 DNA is TGTGCCAGCAGCTCTCATCCGACTAGCGGGAGCACCTACGAG.

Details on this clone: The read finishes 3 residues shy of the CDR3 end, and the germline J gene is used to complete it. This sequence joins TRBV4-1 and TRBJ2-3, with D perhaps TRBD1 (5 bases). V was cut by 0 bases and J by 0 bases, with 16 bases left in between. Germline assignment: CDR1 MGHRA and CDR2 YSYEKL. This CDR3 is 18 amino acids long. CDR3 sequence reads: CASSQDRRGFTSTDTQYF. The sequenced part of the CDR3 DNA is TGCGCCAGCAGCCAAGACCGTAGGGGATTTACTAGCACAGATACG.

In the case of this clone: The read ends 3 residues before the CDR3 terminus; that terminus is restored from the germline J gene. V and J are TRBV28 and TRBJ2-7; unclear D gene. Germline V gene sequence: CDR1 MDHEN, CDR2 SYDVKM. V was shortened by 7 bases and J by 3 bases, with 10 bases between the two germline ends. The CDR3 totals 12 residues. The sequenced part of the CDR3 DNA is TGTGCCAGCAACTCAAGAAACTACGAG. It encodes CASNSRNYE. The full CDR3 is CASNSRNYEQYF.

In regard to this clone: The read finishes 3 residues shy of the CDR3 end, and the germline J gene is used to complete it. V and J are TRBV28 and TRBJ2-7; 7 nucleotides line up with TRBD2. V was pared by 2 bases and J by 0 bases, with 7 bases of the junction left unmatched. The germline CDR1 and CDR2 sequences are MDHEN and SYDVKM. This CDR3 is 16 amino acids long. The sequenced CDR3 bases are TGTGCCAGCAGTTTAGGGGGACTACGGGACTCCTACGAG. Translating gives CASSLGGLRDSYE. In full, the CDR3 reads CASSLGGLRDSYEQYF.

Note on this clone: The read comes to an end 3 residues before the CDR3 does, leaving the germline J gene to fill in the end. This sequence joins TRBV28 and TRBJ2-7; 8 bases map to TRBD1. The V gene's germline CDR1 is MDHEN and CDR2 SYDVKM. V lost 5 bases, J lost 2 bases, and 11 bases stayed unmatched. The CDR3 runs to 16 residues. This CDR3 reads CASSPRGRGRPYEQYF. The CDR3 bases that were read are TGTGCCAGCAGTCCGCGGGGCAGGGGGCGACCCTACGAG.

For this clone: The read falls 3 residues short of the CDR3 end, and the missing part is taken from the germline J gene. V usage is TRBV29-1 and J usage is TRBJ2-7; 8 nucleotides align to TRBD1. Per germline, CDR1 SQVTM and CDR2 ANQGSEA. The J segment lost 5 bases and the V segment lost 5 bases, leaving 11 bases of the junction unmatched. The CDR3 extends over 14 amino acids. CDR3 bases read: TGCAGCGTTTTTAACGGACAGGGAGCCCACGAG. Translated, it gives CSVFNGQGAHE. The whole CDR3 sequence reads CSVFNGQGAHEQYF.

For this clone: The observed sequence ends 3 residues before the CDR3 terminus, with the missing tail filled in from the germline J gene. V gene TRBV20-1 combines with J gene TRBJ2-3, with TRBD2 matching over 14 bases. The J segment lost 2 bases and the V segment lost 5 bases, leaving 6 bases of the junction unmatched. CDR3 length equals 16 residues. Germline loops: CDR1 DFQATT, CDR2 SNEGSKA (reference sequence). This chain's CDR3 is CSAPGLAGGITDTQYF. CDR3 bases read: TGCAGTGCTCCCGGACTAGCGGGAGGTATCACAGATACG.

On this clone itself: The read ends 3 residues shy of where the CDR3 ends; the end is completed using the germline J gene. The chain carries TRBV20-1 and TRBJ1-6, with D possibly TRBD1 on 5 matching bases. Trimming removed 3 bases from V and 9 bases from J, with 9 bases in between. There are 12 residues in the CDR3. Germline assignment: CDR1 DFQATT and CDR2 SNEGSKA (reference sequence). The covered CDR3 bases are TGCAGTGCTAGTGAGGGGAGTTCACCC. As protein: CSASEGSSP. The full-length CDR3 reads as CSASEGSSPLHF.